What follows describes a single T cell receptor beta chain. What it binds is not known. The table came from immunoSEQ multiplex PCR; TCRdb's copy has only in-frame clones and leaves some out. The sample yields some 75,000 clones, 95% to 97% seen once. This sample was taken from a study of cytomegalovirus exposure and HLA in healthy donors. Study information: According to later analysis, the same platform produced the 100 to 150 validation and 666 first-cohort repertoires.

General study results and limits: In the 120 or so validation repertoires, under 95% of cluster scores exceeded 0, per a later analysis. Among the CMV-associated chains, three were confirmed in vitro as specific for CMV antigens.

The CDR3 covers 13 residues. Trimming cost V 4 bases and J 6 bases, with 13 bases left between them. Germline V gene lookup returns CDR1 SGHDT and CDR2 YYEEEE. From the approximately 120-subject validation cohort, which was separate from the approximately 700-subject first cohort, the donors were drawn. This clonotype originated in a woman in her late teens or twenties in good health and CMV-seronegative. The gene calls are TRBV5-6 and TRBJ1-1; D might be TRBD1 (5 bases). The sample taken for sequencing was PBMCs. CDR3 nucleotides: TGTGCCAGCAGCAGGGGCGTAGAGGCTGAAGCTTTCTTT. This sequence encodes CASSRGVEAEAFF.